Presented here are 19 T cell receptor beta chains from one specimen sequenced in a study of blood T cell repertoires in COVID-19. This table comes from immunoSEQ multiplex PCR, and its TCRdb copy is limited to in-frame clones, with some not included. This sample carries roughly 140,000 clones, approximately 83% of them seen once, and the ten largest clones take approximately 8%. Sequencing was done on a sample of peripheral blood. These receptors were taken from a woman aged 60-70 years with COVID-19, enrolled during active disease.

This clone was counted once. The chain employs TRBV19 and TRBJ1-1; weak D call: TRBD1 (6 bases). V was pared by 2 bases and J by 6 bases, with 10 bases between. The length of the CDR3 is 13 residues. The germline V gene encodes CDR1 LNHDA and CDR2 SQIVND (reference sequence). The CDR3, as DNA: TGTGCCAGTAGTATATCCAGGGGCGCTGAAGCTTTCTTT. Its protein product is CASSISRGAEAFF.

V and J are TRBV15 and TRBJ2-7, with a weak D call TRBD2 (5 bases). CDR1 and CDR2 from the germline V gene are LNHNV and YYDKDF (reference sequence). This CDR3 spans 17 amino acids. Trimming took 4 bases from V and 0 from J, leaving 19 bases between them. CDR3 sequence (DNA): TGTGCCACCAGCACCCGACTACGGACGGAAAACTCCTACGAGCAGTACTTC. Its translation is CATSTRLRTENSYEQYF.

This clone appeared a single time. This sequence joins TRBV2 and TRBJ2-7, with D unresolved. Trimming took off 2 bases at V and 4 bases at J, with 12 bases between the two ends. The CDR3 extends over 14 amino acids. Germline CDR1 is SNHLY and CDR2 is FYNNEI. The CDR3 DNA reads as TGTGCCAGCAGTGAATCACCTCCCGGGTACGAGCAGTACTTC. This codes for CASSESPPGYEQYF.

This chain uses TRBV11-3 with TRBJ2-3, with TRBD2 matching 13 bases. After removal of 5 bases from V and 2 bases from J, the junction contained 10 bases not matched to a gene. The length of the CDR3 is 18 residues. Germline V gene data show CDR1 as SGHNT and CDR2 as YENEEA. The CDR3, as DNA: TGTGCCAGCAGCCCGGGGACTAGCGGGAACCCCAACACAGATACGCAGTATTTT. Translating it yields CASSPGTSGNPNTDTQYF.

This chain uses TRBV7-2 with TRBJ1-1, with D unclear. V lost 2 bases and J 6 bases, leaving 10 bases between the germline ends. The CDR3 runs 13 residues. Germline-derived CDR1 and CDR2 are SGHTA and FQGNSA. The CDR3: CASSLSGVAEAFF. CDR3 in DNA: TGTGCCAGCAGCTTAAGCGGGGTGGCTGAAGCTTTCTTT.

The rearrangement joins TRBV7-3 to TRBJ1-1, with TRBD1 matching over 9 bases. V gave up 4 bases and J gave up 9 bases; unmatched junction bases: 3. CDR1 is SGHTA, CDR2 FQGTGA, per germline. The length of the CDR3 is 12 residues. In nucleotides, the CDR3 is TGTGCCAGCAGCTCCGGGACAGGGCAAGCTTTCTTT. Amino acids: CASSSGTGQAFF.

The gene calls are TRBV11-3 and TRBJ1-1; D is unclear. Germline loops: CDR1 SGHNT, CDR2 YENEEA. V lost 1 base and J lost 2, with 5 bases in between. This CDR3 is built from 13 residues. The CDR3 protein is CASSLVVNTEAFF. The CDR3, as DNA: TGTGCCAGCAGCTTAGTCGTTAACACTGAAGCTTTCTTT.

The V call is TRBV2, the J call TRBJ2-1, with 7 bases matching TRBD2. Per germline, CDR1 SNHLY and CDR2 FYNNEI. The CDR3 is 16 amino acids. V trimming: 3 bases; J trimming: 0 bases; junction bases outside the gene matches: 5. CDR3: CASSDPRGNSYNEQFF. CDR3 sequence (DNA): TGTGCCAGCAGTGATCCGCGGGGGAACTCCTACAATGAGCAGTTCTTC.

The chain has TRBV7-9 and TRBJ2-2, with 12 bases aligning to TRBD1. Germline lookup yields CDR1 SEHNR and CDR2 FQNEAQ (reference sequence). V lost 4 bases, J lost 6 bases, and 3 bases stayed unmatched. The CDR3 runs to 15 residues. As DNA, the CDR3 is TGTGCCAGCAGCTCGGGACAGGGGGCGTCCGGGGAGCTGTTTTTT. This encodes CASSSGQGASGELFF. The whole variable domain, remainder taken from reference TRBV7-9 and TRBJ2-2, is DTGVSQNPRHKITKRGQNVTFRCDPISEHNRLYWYRQTLGQGPEFLTYFQNEAQLEKSRLLSDRFSAERPKGSFSTLEIQRTEQGDSAMYLCASSSGQGASGELFFGEGSRLTVL.

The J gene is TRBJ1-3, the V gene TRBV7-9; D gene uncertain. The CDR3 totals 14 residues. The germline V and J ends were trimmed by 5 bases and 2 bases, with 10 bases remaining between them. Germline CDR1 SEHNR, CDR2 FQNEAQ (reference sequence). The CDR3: CASSPEFTGNTIYF. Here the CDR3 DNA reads TGTGCCAGCAGCCCTGAGTTTACTGGAAACACCATATATTTT.

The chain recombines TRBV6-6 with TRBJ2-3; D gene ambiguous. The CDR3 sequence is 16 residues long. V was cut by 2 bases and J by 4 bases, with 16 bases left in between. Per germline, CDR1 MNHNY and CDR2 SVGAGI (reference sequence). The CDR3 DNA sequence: TGTGCCAGCAGTTACGAATGGAACATGGCGGCAGATACGCAGTATTTT. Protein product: CASSYEWNMAADTQYF.

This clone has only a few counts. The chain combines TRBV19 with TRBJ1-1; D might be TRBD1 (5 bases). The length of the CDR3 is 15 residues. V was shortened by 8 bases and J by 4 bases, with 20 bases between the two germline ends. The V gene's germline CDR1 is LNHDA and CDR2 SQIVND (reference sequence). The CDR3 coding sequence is TGTGCCAGTGATTCAGGGAATCGTCCGAGCACTGAAGCTTTCTTT. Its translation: CASDSGNRPSTEAFF.

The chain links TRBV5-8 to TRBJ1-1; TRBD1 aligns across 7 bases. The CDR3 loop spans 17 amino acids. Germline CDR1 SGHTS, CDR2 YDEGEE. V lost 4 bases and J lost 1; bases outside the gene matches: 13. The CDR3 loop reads CASSVSGGLQKNTEAFF. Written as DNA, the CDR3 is TGTGCCAGCAGCGTCTCAGGGGGGCTCCAAAAGAACACTGAAGCTTTCTTT.

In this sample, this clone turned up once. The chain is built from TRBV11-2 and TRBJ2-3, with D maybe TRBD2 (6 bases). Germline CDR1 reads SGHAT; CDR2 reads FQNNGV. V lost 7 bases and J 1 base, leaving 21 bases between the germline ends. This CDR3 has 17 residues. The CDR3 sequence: CASTPLTAGTGTDTQYF. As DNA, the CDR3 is TGTGCCAGCACCCCACTGACCGCGGGAACAGGCACAGATACGCAGTATTTT.

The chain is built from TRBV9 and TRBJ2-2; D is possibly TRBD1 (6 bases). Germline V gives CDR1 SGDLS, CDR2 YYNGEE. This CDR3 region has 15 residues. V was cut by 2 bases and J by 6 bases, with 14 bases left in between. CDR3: CASSVTGTSAGELFF. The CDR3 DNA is TGTGCCAGCAGCGTGACCGGGACAAGTGCCGGGGAGCTGTTTTTT.

CDR3 in amino acids: CASSQEAGGTEAFF. Written as DNA, the CDR3 is TGTGCCAGCAGCCAAGAGGCAGGGGGGACTGAAGCTTTCTTT. The genes are TRBV4-2 and TRBJ1-1, with 7 bases lining up with TRBD1. V was pared by 0 bases and J by 5 bases, with 3 bases of the junction left unmatched. CDR3 length equals 14 residues. The V gene's germline CDR1 is LGHNA and CDR2 YNFKEQ.

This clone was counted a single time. The CDR3: CSVAGQGIGYTF. The CDR3 DNA follows: TGCAGCGTTGCGGGACAGGGAATTGGCTACACCTTC. This chain joins TRBV29-1 and TRBJ1-2, with TRBD1 matching over 9 bases. CDR1 and CDR2 from the germline V gene are SQVTM and ANQGSEA. Losses at the gene ends were 4 bases for V and 7 bases for J; bases not matched to a gene: 4. CDR3 length: 12 residues.

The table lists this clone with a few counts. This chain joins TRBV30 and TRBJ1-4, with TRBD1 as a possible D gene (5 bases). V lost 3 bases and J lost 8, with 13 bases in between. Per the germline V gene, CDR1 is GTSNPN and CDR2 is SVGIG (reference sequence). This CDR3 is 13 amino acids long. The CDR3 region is CAWRGAGGEKLFF. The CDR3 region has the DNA TGTGCCTGGAGAGGCGCGGGGGGGGAAAAACTGTTTTTT.

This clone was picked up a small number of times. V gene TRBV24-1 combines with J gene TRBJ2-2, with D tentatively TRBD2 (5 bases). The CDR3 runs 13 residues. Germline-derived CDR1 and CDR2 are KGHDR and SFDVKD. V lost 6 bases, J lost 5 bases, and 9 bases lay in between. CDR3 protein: CATSLSGTGELFF. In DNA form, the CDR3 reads TGTGCCACCAGTCTTTCGGGGACCGGGGAGCTGTTTTTT.